This T cell receptor (beta chain) derives from a study of blood T cells in healthy people across ages. The second PCR ran roughly 7 to 12 cycles with a sample-barcoded 5' primer and J-beta primers. MiXCR, run by TCRdb on the 5' RACE reads, gives a single entry per CDR3 protein. This sample yields about 1,400,000 distinct CDR3 sequences, of which approximately 38% are seen a single time; roughly 7.9% belongs to the top ten. With regard to this clonotype: Its antigen is undetermined.

The V end lost 4 bases, the J end lost 12 bases, and 12 bases lay between the germline ends. The length of the CDR3 is 12 residues. The germline CDR1 and CDR2 sequences are SGHTA and FQGNSA. Study results and limitations: Roughly linear age-related decline in beta diversity appeared, significant by age 40. In long-lived donors, naive CD4+ cell counts and diversity exceeded those of aged donors.

The rearrangement uses TRBV7-2 and TRBJ2-2; D is uncertain. This clonotype was obtained from a woman under 30 in good health. Sequencing was done on a sample of blood. The DNA of the CDR3 is TGTGCCAGCAGCTCCGTCGGTGGAAAGCTGTTTTTT. Encoded protein: CASSSVGGKLFF.